This T cell receptor (beta chain) was profiled in a study of blood T cell repertoires in COVID-19. In the study overall: Donors in the United States, Italy and Spain gave samples during acute or convalescent COVID-19. T cells, B-cell-depleted T cells, or PBMCs provided the cDNA or gDNA that served as material.

Source study methods: Reference gene primers were amplified, and this amplification served to estimate nucleated cell counts. TCRdb's copy holds only in-frame clones and misses some; the assay was immunoSEQ multiplex PCR. Clone size and V and J calls were adopted from that table, with D and trimming inferred from the DNA. This table holds around 250,000 clones, about four fifths found once. Per the germline V gene, CDR1 is SQVTM and CDR2 is ANQGSEA. J gave up 4 bases and V 4 bases, and 8 bases lay outside the gene matches. The CDR3 length is 14 residues. This TCR came from a man aged 30 to 45 who had recovered from COVID-19. The material sequenced was peripheral blood. This rearrangement joins TRBV29-1 to TRBJ2-5; 8 bases line up with TRBD1. As DNA, the CDR3 is TGCAGCGTTGGTCCCAGGGGGCATATAGAGACCCAGTACTTC. Translation: CSVGPRGHIETQYF. The entire variable domain, with the rest obtained from reference TRBV29-1 and TRBJ2-5, is as follows: SAVISQKPSRDICQRGTSLTIQCQVDSQVTMMFWYRQQPGQSLTLIATANQGSEATYESGFVIDKFPISRPNLTFSTLTVSNMSPEDSSIYLCSVGPRGHIETQYFGPGTRLLVL.